These 16 T cell receptor beta chains came from one sample sequenced in a study of T cells in localized non-small cell lung cancer. Clones were read by immunoSEQ multiplex PCR, and TCRdb kept only the in-frame ones, dropping some. In the table there are about 1,000 clones, roughly 34% of which are singletons. The sequences come from normal lung tissue next to the tumor, collected before any cancer treatment. Receptors were obtained from a male donor aged 60 or older with stage II squamous cell lung carcinoma.

As concerns this clone: The germline gene is not matched at one end of the junction; a read error may be the cause. The chain employs TRBV28 and TRBJ1-1, with D uncertain. The CDR3 spans 12 residues. From germline, CDR1 is MDHEN and CDR2 SYDVKM. This CDR3 is CASSFGQLEAFF. The DNA for the CDR3 is TGTGCTAGCAGTTTCGGCCAGCTTGAAGCTTTCTTT.

This clone was detected only a few times. J is TRBJ1-5 and V is TRBV11-3; D is ambiguous. The V and J ends lost 2 bases and 4 bases respectively, with 12 bases between them. This CDR3 has 15 residues. Per the germline V gene, CDR1 is SGHNT and CDR2 is YENEEA. In nucleotides, the CDR3 is TGTGCCAGCAGCTTATCGGGAAGGGCAAATCAGCCCCAGCATTTT. Residues: CASSLSGRANQPQHF. Full variable domain (remainder filled in from reference TRBV11-3 and TRBJ1-5): EAGVVQSPRYKIIEKKQPVAFWCNPISGHNTLYWYLQNLGQGPELLIRYENEEAVDDSQLPKDRFSAERLKGVDSTLKIQPAELGDSAVYLCASSLSGRANQPQHFGDGTRLSIL.

This clone counts as medium-sized. This chain joins TRBV6-8 and TRBJ1-4, with unresolved D. Trimming removed 2 bases from V and 6 bases from J, with 10 bases in between. Germline V gene data show CDR1 as MNHGY and CDR2 as SAAAGT. The CDR3 loop spans 14 amino acids. CDR3 in amino acids: CASSYDLLDEKLFF. CDR3 DNA: TGTGCCAGCAGTTACGACCTCCTGGATGAAAAACTGTTTTTT.

The rearrangement uses TRBV19 and TRBJ2-3; TRBD2 aligns across 10 bases. CDR1 LNHDA and CDR2 SQIVND come from the germline V gene (reference sequence). V lost 1 base to trimming and J lost 2 bases; unmatched junction nucleotides: 12. This CDR3 comprises 19 residues. The CDR3 is CASSIVISGRGLDTDTQYF. In DNA, the CDR3 is TGTGCCAGTAGTATAGTCATCAGCGGGAGGGGTCTCGACACAGATACGCAGTATTTT.

This clone was found a few times. This rearrangement joins TRBV28 to TRBJ2-2; 9 bases align to TRBD2. Trimming removed 3 bases from V and 10 bases from J; junction bases left unmatched: 6. CDR1 MDHEN and CDR2 SYDVKM come from the germline V gene. The CDR3 runs to 14 residues. CDR3 in amino acids: CASSFELAGTELFF. Written as DNA, the CDR3 is TGTGCCAGCAGTTTCGAGCTAGCGGGAACGGAGCTGTTTTTT. Full variable domain (missing parts from reference TRBV28 and TRBJ2-2): DVKVTQSSRYLVKRTGEKVFLECVQDMDHENMFWYRQDPGLGLRLIYFSYDVKMKEKGDIPEGYSVSREKKERFSLILESASTNQTSMYLCASSFELAGTELFFGEGSRLTVL.

This clone was seen a few times. This chain uses TRBV4-1 with TRBJ1-5; the D is unclear. Looked up from germline, CDR1 is MGHRA and CDR2 is YSYEKL. This CDR3 is built from 15 residues. The V end lost 0 bases, the J end lost 4 bases, and 10 bases lay between the germline ends. CDR3 protein: CASSQESGLNQPQHF. CDR3 coding DNA: TGCGCCAGCAGCCAAGAGTCGGGGTTGAATCAGCCCCAGCATTTT.

This clone was observed once. The genes are TRBV19 and TRBJ1-5; 12 nucleotides agree with TRBD1. Trimming at V came to 3 bases and at J to 9 bases, leaving 3 bases not matched to a gene. This CDR3 has 14 residues. Germline V lookup: CDR1 LNHDA, CDR2 SQIVND (reference sequence). CDR3 DNA: TGTGCCAGTAGTATGGGGACAGGGGGCCGGCCCCAGCATTTT. Translated: CASSMGTGGRPQHF.

The DNA of the CDR3 is TGTGCCAGCAGCTTAAGGGCAGGGATTAATGAAAAACTGTTTTTT. It yields the protein CASSLRAGINEKLFF. The V call is TRBV11-3, the J call TRBJ1-4; maybe TRBD1 (5 bases). Germline CDR1 SGHNT, CDR2 YENEEA. The CDR3 extends over 15 amino acids. Deletions cut 2 bases from V and 4 bases from J, with 11 bases between.

The chain joins TRBV28 to TRBJ1-1, with D maybe TRBD1 (5 bases). The germline V gene has CDR1 MDHEN and CDR2 SYDVKM. The CDR3 spans 14 residues. Trimming pared 5 bases from V and 5 bases from J, leaving 15 bases between. The CDR3 coding sequence is TGTGCCAGCAGTCCTCTTGGGGGGGAAACTGAAGCTTTCTTT. This gives the protein CASSPLGGETEAFF.

The CDR3 loop reads CASSGRGAGQPQHF. CDR3 coding DNA: TGCGCCAGCAGTGGGCGGGGGGCAGGTCAGCCCCAGCATTTT. The V call is TRBV10-2, the J call TRBJ1-5, with D maybe TRBD1 (6 bases). CDR3 length: 14 residues. Trimming removed 4 bases from V and 6 bases from J, with 13 bases in between. The V gene's germline CDR1 is WSHSY and CDR2 SAAADI.

By share, this clone counts as large. V is TRBV6-8 and J is TRBJ1-1; no clear D. V gave up 2 bases and J gave up 4 bases, with 14 bases separating them. The V gene's germline CDR1 is MNHGY and CDR2 SAAAGT. The CDR3 sequence is 15 residues long. The DNA for the CDR3 is TGTGCCAGCAGTTACCAAGCGACGGTGACCACTGAAGCTTTCTTT. It specifies CASSYQATVTTEAFF.

By its share, this clone is large. The chain has TRBV28 and TRBJ1-4; TRBD1 might be the D (6 bases). The CDR3 sequence is 15 residues long. CDR1 and CDR2 (germline): MDHEN, SYDVKM. Trimming pared 3 bases from V and 3 bases from J, leaving 11 bases between. CDR3: CASSFEQGANEKLFF. In DNA form, the CDR3 reads TGTGCCAGCAGTTTCGAACAGGGTGCTAATGAAAAACTGTTTTTT.

By proportion, this clone is medium-sized. The rearrangement uses TRBV6-8 and TRBJ2-7, with 10 bases lining up with TRBD2. V lost 10 bases and J lost 7; bases outside the gene matches: 13. The germline V gene has CDR1 MNHGY and CDR2 SAAAGT. This CDR3 is 14 amino acids long. CDR3 coding DNA: TGTGCCATCCGAGCGGGAGGGCTTGACGGAGAGCAGTACTTC. It specifies CAIRAGGLDGEQYF.

The chain uses TRBV6-8 and TRBJ1-4; TRBD1 is a possible D gene (5 bases). The CDR3 is 14 residues long. Trimming took 7 bases from V and 8 from J, leaving 17 bases between them. Germline values: CDR1 MNHGY, CDR2 SAAAGT. The CDR3 sequence: CASTGSGTWEKLFF. The CDR3 DNA reads TGTGCCAGCACCGGGAGCGGGACCTGGGAAAAACTGTTTTTT.

This clone was counted only a few times. The rearrangement uses TRBV14 and TRBJ2-7; possibly TRBD2 for D (6 bases). The CDR3 has 12 residues. Germline CDR1 is SGHDN and CDR2 is FVKESK. V was shortened by 5 bases and J by 6 bases, with 11 bases between the two germline ends. The CDR3 is CASSLPGGEQYF. CDR3 nucleotides: TGTGCCAGCAGCTTACCCGGGGGCGAGCAGTACTTC.

This clone has more than one count but fewer than ten. The rearrangement uses TRBV6-8 and TRBJ1-1, with TRBD1 matching 7 bases. The V gene's germline CDR1 is MNHGY and CDR2 SAAAGT. This CDR3 has 13 amino acids. Unmatched junction bases numbered 4, after V lost 4 bases and J lost 5 bases. CDR3 region: CASSSDRRTEAFF. CDR3 nucleotides: TGTGCCAGCAGTTCGGACAGGAGGACTGAAGCTTTCTTT.